This T cell receptor beta chain appears in the sequencing data of a study of response to subunit inactivated influenza vaccine. Points from the study as a whole: A suggestion made by the authors is that each seasonal influenza vaccination recruits few new T cells.

TCRdb re-derived calls from the RT-PCR reads in MiXCR, one entry per CDR3 protein. The sample holds 500,000 or so distinct CDR3 sequences; approximately 15% are singletons and the top ten take 3%. This clonotype has more than one count but fewer than ten. Its antigen remains unknown. Sequencing was performed on CD4+ T cells sorted from PBMCs, taken approximately 25 months after vaccination. The TCR comes from a man aged 45 to 70 who received an inactivated influenza vaccine.

The CDR3 coding sequence is TGTGCCAGCAGTTACGGAGGTTTCAGCTACGAGCAGTACTTC. Its protein is CASSYGGFSYEQYF. The V and J genes are TRBV6-5 and TRBJ2-7, with D tentatively TRBD2 (5 bases). V lost 2 bases and J lost 3, with 11 bases in between. CDR1 MNHEY and CDR2 SVGAGI come from the germline V gene. The CDR3 has 14 residues.